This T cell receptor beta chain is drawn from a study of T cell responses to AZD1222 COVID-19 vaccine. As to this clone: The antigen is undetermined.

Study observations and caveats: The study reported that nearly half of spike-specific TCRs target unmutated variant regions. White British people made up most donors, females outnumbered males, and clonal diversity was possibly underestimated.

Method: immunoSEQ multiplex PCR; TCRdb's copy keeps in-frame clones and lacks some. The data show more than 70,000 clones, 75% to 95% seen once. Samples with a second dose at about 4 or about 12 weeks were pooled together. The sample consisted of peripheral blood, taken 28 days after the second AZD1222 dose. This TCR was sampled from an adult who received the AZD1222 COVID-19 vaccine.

CDR3 bases: TGTGCCAGCAGTGAGGACAGGGGAGGCACCGGGGAGCTGTTTTTT. This encodes CASSEDRGGTGELFF. J is TRBJ2-2 and V is TRBV2; TRBD1 agrees at 9 bases. This CDR3 comprises 15 residues. The trim removed 3 bases at V and 4 bases at J, leaving 3 bases unmatched. CDR1 SNHLY and CDR2 FYNNEI come from the germline V gene. The whole variable domain, filled in from reference TRBV2 and TRBJ2-2, reads EPEVTQTPSHQVTQMGQEVILRCVPISNHLYFYWYRQILGQKVEFLVSFYNNEISEKSEIFDDQFSVERPDGSNFTLKIRSTKLEDSAMYFCASSEDRGGTGELFFGEGSRLTVL.